These T cell receptor beta chains were read from a single sample in a study of T cells in Graves' hyperthyroidism and ophthalmopathy. A single record per CDR3 protein comes from TCRdb applying MiXCR to the multiplex PCR reads. The repertoire holds 450,000 to 700,000 distinct CDR3 sequences, with 35% to 55% as singletons. The source material was peripheral blood or thyroid tissue (not recorded which). The receptors shown here come from an adult woman with Graves' disease, either hyperthyroidism or ophthalmopathy (not recorded which). The CDR3 runs from the conserved cysteine through the conserved F or W. D genes are given only for firm matches. Expanded clones get a size class; other rows say once, few or many, or leave the size out.

v_call	j_call	clone_size	d_call	cdr3_nt	cdr3_aa
TRBV6-5	TRBJ2-7	many	-	TGTGCCAGCAGTTTCGGGGCAAGCGAGCAGTACTTC	CASSFGASEQYF
TRBV3-1	TRBJ1-1	many	TRBD1	TGTGCCAGCAGCCCCGAGACAGGGGGCCTGATTGGTTTCTTT	CASSPETGGLIGFF
TRBV9	TRBJ1-6	-	-	TGTGCCAGCAGCTCCGAGGGAGTGAATTCACCCCTCCACTTT	CASSSEGVNSPLHF
TRBV28	TRBJ1-4	many	TRBD1	TGTGCCAGCAGCCGGGGACAGGGGGCTGTAAAACTGTTTTTT	CASSRGQGAVKLFF
TRBV20-1	TRBJ2-7	many	-	TGCGGCGGTAGGTCTAGCCTGACCTACGAGCAGTACTTC	CGGRSSLTYEQYF
TRBV18	TRBJ1-6	few	-	TGTGCCAGCTCCCCGGCAGAGAATTCACCCCTCCACTTT	CASSPAENSPLHF
TRBV19	TRBJ1-1	once	-	TGTGCCACCCACGGGGACCTCATTGAGGACACTGAAGCTTTCTTT	CATHGDLIEDTEAFF
TRBV19	TRBJ1-1	-	-	TGTGCCAGTAGCAGGAGGGAAAAGACTGAAGCTTTCTTT	CASSRREKTEAFF
TRBV4-1	TRBJ2-2	many	-	TGCGCCAGCAGCCCAGAGGGGACTTCAACGAACACCGGGGAGCTGTTTTTT	CASSPEGTSTNTGELFF
TRBV7-9	TRBJ2-7	few	TRBD1	TGTGCCAGCACTCACGGACAGGGCCTCTCAGAGCAGTACTTC	CASTHGQGLSEQYF
TRBV11-2	TRBJ2-5	-	-	TGCGCCAGCAGCTTGGACGGGTTCGACACCGGGGCGGTACAAGAGACCCAGTACTTC	CASSLDGFDTGAVQETQYF
TRBV15	TRBJ1-1	-	-	TGTGCCACCAACAGCAGGGGAAACACTGAAGCTTTCTTT	CATNSRGNTEAFF
TRBV10-3	TRBJ2-7	-	TRBD2	TGTGCCATCAGTGAAAAAGCGGGATTAGGGTACGAGCAGTACTTC	CAISEKAGLGYEQYF
TRBV29-1	TRBJ2-6	-	TRBD2	TGCAGCGTTGATAGTGGGTACGGGAGGGGGGCCAACGTCCTGACTTTC	CSVDSGYGRGANVLTF
TRBV2	TRBJ1-5	many	-	TGTGCCAGCAGCCCGACAGATCAGCCCCAGCATTTT	CASSPTDQPQHF
TRBV6-6	TRBJ1-1	few	-	TGTGCCAGCAGTCCTCAGGGTATTACTGAAGCTTTCTTT	CASSPQGITEAFF
TRBV20-1	TRBJ2-7	few	TRBD1	TGCAGTGCTAGAATACAGGGGGCGGCCTCCTACGAGCAGTACTTC	CSARIQGAASYEQYF
TRBV7-3	TRBJ1-5	-	TRBD1	TGTGCCAGCAGCTTGGGGGACAGGGGGATTCAGCCCCAGCATTTT	CASSLGDRGIQPQHF
TRBV12-3/TRBV12-4	TRBJ2-2	-	-	TGTGCCAGCAGTTTAGCGCACCAGGGGATGGGCGGGGAGCTGTTTTTT	CASSLAHQGMGGELFF
TRBV9	TRBJ1-2	once	-	TGTGCCAGCAGCGTAGAGGGTAGGGAGCCCCAGGGCTACACCTTC	CASSVEGREPQGYTF
TRBV20-1	TRBJ1-6	-	-	TGCAGTGCTAGGGGGTCAGGTTTTAGTTCACCCCTCCACTTT	CSARGSGFSSPLHF
TRBV15	TRBJ1-5	-	-	TGTGCCACCAGCAGCGCCGACAGGCCTAGCAATCAGCCCCAGCATTTT	CATSSADRPSNQPQHF
TRBV11-1	TRBJ2-7	-	TRBD1	TGTGCCAGCAGAGAAAGGGACAGTCGATCCTACGAGCAGTACTTC	CASRERDSRSYEQYF
TRBV6-1	TRBJ2-7	many	TRBD2	TGTGCCAGCGGGGCTGGTGGGCTAGCGGGAGGTTCCTACGAGCAGTACTTC	CASGAGGLAGGSYEQYF
TRBV10-3	TRBJ1-5	few	-	TGTGCCATCAGTTGGACTAGCGGGAGGGCCCCCGAGCATTTT	CAISWTSGRAPEHF
TRBV20-1	TRBJ1-1	many	-	TGCAGTGCTATTGGGAACACTGAAGCTTTCTTT	CSAIGNTEAFF
TRBV9	TRBJ2-7	-	TRBD2	TGTGCCAGCAGTCCCCTGGGACTAGCGGGAGGGTCCTCCTACGAGCAGTACTTC	CASSPLGLAGGSSYEQYF
TRBV24-1	TRBJ2-7	-	-	TGTGCCACCAGTGATTCAGGGCTTCCCTACGAGCAGTACTTC	CATSDSGLPYEQYF
TRBV7-8	TRBJ2-5	-	TRBD1	TGTGCCAGCAGCACAGGGGTGTCCCAGTACTTC	CASSTGVSQYF
TRBV6-5	TRBJ2-7	many	-	TGTGCCAGCAGTTGGAGGGGTAGCTCCTACGAGCAGTACTTC	CASSWRGSSYEQYF
TRBV7-3	TRBJ1-4	many	-	TGTGCCAGCAGCTTAACTGTGGAGTCTAATGAAAAACTGTTTTTT	CASSLTVESNEKLFF
TRBV7-3	TRBJ2-7	-	-	TGTGCCAGCAGCTTACGCCAGGGATCTAACTACGAGCAGTACTTC	CASSLRQGSNYEQYF
TRBV11-2	TRBJ2-7	many	TRBD1	TGTGCCAGCAGCTTAGGGGACAGCAGTTCCTACGAGCAGTACTTC	CASSLGDSSSYEQYF
TRBV7-6	TRBJ2-5	few	-	TGTGCCAGCAGCCAGGGGGGAGTGGAGACCCAGTACTTC	CASSQGGVETQYF
TRBV7-9	TRBJ1-5	-	-	TGTGCCAGCAGCACAAATAATCAGCCCCAGCATTTT	CASSTNNQPQHF
TRBV9	TRBJ2-7	-	-	TGTGCCAGCAGCGCGGGGCCCCGCTACGAGCAGTACTTC	CASSAGPRYEQYF
TRBV5-1	TRBJ1-5	many	-	TGCGCCAGCAGCTTGGAAGGTTCCCAGCCCCAGCATTTT	CASSLEGSQPQHF
TRBV7-9	TRBJ2-2	-	-	TGTGCCAGCAGCTCAAGCGGACATCCCGGGGAGCTGTTTTTT	CASSSSGHPGELFF
TRBV7-9	TRBJ1-1	-	-	TGTGCCAGCGGAGGGGGGACGATGAACACTGAAGCTTTCTTT	CASGGGTMNTEAFF
TRBV5-1	TRBJ1-1	-	-	TGCGCCAGCAGCAGGGTGGGGGAGAACACTGAAGCTTTCTTT	CASSRVGENTEAFF
TRBV20-1	TRBJ1-4	many	-	TGCAGTGCTAGTGCGGCACCCCGGGGTAATGAAAAACTGTTTTTT	CSASAAPRGNEKLFF
TRBV7-3	TRBJ2-2	-	-	TGTGCCAGCAGCTTACATGGGGCAGCGAACACCGGGGAGCTGTTTTTT	CASSLHGAANTGELFF
TRBV7-9	TRBJ2-2	many	TRBD2	TGTGCCAGCAGCTCCCCCGCGGGCAGCGGGAGACCCGGGGAGCTGTTTTTT	CASSSPAGSGRPGELFF
TRBV7-8	TRBJ2-5	-	-	TGTGCCAGCAGCTTAGGTCCATTGGGACAAGAGACCCAGTACTTC	CASSLGPLGQETQYF
TRBV10-2	TRBJ2-5	-	-	TGCGCCAGCAGTGAGAGCGACCCCGGGGAGACCCAGTACTTC	CASSESDPGETQYF
TRBV2	TRBJ2-7	many	TRBD2	TGTGCCAGCAGACAAGGACTAGCGGGAGCTCTCGAGCAGTACTTC	CASRQGLAGALEQYF
TRBV7-8	TRBJ2-2	-	-	TGTGCCAGCAGCCCAAGCGGTTATACCGGGGAGCTGTTTTTT	CASSPSGYTGELFF
TRBV7-6	TRBJ1-2	few	-	TGTGCCAGCAGCTTAGCACCAGGGGTCTTCGGCTACACCTTC	CASSLAPGVFGYTF
TRBV7-2	TRBJ1-1	-	TRBD1	TGTGCCAGCAGCTTGAGGCAGGGGGAGAACACTGAAGCTTTCTTT	CASSLRQGENTEAFF
TRBV9	TRBJ1-6	many	TRBD1	TGTGCCAGCAGCGTAGGAAACAGGGGGGACTCACCCCTCCACTTT	CASSVGNRGDSPLHF